The 7 T cell receptor beta chains listed next were all sequenced from one sample in a study of patients and donors after allogeneic stem cell transplantation. Each CDR3 protein gets one entry after TCRdb re-called the RT-PCR reads with MiXCR. The sample yields roughly 230,000 distinct CDR3 sequences, about 14% seen once. The sequenced material came from blood, either unsorted or a sorted T cell fraction (not recorded which). These receptors were taken from a human donor who was either an allogeneic HSCT recipient or a stem cell or donor lymphocyte infusion donor (not recorded which). It is not recorded whose cells these are; they may come from a transplant donor.

This clonotype was seen at least ten times. The V call is TRBV12-3 or TRBV12-4, the J call TRBJ2-3; 12 bases fit TRBD2. The ends lost 1 base at V and 5 bases at J; junction bases unmatched: 4. The CDR3 covers 16 residues. CDR3 region: CASSLGGLAGVDTQYF. In DNA form, the CDR3 reads TGTGCCAGCAGTTTAGGGGGACTAGCGGGTGTAGATACGCAGTATTTT.

In its sample, this clonotype was seen many times. The gene calls are TRBV7-9 and TRBJ2-7; 9 bases fit TRBD1. CDR3 length equals 15 residues. Germline CDR1 is SEHNR and CDR2 is FQNEAQ (reference sequence). Losses at the gene ends were 5 bases for V and 6 bases for J; bases not matched to a gene: 11. CDR3 loop: CASSPMGGTGIEQYF. CDR3 nucleotides: TGTGCCAGCAGCCCAATGGGAGGGACAGGGATCGAGCAGTACTTC.

This clonotype was recorded only once. Here the CDR3 reads CATSRSPDQWNEQFF. The CDR3 coding sequence is TGTGCCACCAGCAGATCCCCAGACCAGTGGAATGAGCAGTTCTTC. The V call is TRBV15, the J call TRBJ2-1; D unresolved. The germline V gene encodes CDR1 LNHNV and CDR2 YYDKDF (reference sequence). This CDR3 region has 15 residues. Between the trimmed V and J ends, which lost 2 bases and 7 bases, there was a span of 15 bases.

This clonotype was recorded once. This chain joins TRBV20-1 and TRBJ2-4; 7 bases line up with TRBD1. Trimming removed 1 base from V and 6 bases from J; junction bases left unmatched: 6. The CDR3 covers 14 residues. Germline-derived CDR1 and CDR2 are DFQATT and SNEGSKA (reference sequence). The CDR3 DNA follows: TGCAGTGCTAGAGCGCTGACAGGGTCAAACATTCAGTACTTC. Translating gives CSARALTGSNIQYF.

A word on this clonotype: Since a much larger clone is just one base distant, this may be a read error. V and J are TRBV7-8 and TRBJ2-5, with D tentatively TRBD1 (6 bases). The germline V gene encodes CDR1 SGHVS and CDR2 FQNEAQ. CDR3 size: 15 residues. CDR3 residues: CASSLGAGTQETQNF. CDR3 sequence (DNA): TGTGCCAGCAGCTTGGGGGCTGGGACGCAAGAGACCCAGAACTTC.

At least ten counts were recorded for this clonotype. The chain combines TRBV12-3 or TRBV12-4 with TRBJ2-1; TRBD1 might be the D (6 bases). The CDR3 extends over 17 amino acids. Trimming shortened V by 4 bases and J by 10 bases, and 26 bases separated the two germline ends. CDR3 DNA: TGTGCCAGCAGTTCAGGGGTAGCGCCTACGCCAGATGGGGAGCAGTTCTTC. It specifies CASSSGVAPTPDGEQFF.

This clonotype was recorded only once. The rearrangement joins TRBV20-1 to TRBJ2-2, with D perhaps TRBD1 (6 bases). V lost 6 bases and J lost 5, with 7 bases in between. Germline lookup yields CDR1 DFQATT and CDR2 SNEGSKA (reference sequence). The CDR3 totals 11 residues. The CDR3 DNA reads TGCAGTGCACAGGGTACCGGGGAGCTGTTTTTT. Protein sequence: CSAQGTGELFF.